The rows below give T cell receptor beta chains drawn from one sample of a study of blood T cell repertoires in COVID-19. Assay used: immunoSEQ multiplex PCR; TCRdb lists only in-frame clones, some missing. The table includes about 100,000 clones, approximately 90% detected once. The sample consisted of peripheral blood. The receptors were sampled from a man between 50 and 59 years old with acute or convalescent COVID-19. The CDR3 runs from the conserved cysteine through the conserved F or W. The order of the fields is D gene, V gene, J gene, clone size, CDR3 protein, CDR3 DNA. The D gene is left open where the match is weak. The size of a clone is reported for some rows only, either as once, few or many, or as a class for expanded clones.

NA	TRBV18	TRBJ1-2	NA	CASSPSVNYGYTF	TGTGCCAGCTCACCATCCGTGAACTATGGCTACACCTTC
NA	TRBV7-4	TRBJ2-1	NA	CASSLLAGNEQFF	TGTGCCAGCAGCTTATTGGCGGGGAATGAGCAGTTCTTC
TRBD2	TRBV10-3	TRBJ2-3	NA	CAIAASGSTDTQYF	TGTGCCATCGCGGCTAGCGGGAGCACAGATACGCAGTATTTT
TRBD2	TRBV3-1/TRBV3-2	TRBJ2-1	NA	CASSQDRGGIVFF	TGTGCCAGCAGCCAAGATCGGGGGGGGATCGTGTTCTTC
NA	TRBV19	TRBJ2-2	NA	CASSKIGGANTGELFF	TGTGCCAGTAGTAAAATTGGGGGCGCGAACACCGGGGAGCTGTTTTTT
NA	TRBV5-4	TRBJ1-1	NA	CASSLDRSNTEAFF	TGTGCCAGCAGCTTGGATAGATCCAACACTGAAGCTTTCTTT
TRBD2	TRBV19	TRBJ2-2	NA	CASNSPGLRTGELFF	TGTGCCAGTAACTCACCGGGACTACGCACCGGGGAGCTGTTTTTT
TRBD2	TRBV18	TRBJ2-1	NA	CASSPQLTGGGNEQFF	TGTGCCAGCTCACCACAATTGACGGGAGGGGGGAATGAGCAGTTCTTC
NA	TRBV5-4	TRBJ1-2	NA	CASSLSTGNNYGYTF	TGTGCCAGCAGCTTGTCCACAGGGAACAACTATGGCTACACCTTC
NA	TRBV12-5	TRBJ2-7	NA	CASGSSRDIGEQYF	TGTGCTAGTGGTTCCTCCCGGGACATCGGCGAGCAGTACTTC
NA	TRBV29-1	TRBJ2-7	NA	CSVGRYSYEQYF	TGCAGCGTGGGGCGGTACTCCTACGAGCAGTACTTC
TRBD2	TRBV7-9	TRBJ2-1	NA	CASSLGALAGGEQFF	TGTGCCAGCAGCTTAGGGGCTCTAGCGGGAGGGGAGCAGTTCTTC
TRBD1	TRBV15	TRBJ2-7	once	CATSRDFVGQGYEQYF	TGTGCCACCAGCAGAGATTTCGTGGGACAGGGCTACGAGCAGTACTTC
NA	TRBV6-5	TRBJ2-2	NA	CASRRTGELFF	TGTGCCAGCAGGCGAACCGGGGAGCTGTTTTTT
TRBD2	TRBV19	TRBJ2-1	few	CASSRLRLAGGPDNEQFF	TGTGCCAGTAGTAGGTTGCGACTAGCGGGAGGGCCTGACAATGAGCAGTTCTTC
NA	TRBV7-9	TRBJ1-1	NA	CASSFDQGTEAFF	TGTGCCAGCAGCTTCGATCAGGGGACTGAAGCTTTCTTT
TRBD1	TRBV7-2	TRBJ2-5	NA	CASSFTGGQETQYF	TGTGCCAGCAGCTTTACAGGGGGCCAAGAGACCCAGTACTTC
NA	TRBV5-1	TRBJ1-1	NA	CASSLGTSARWNTEAFF	TGCGCCAGCAGCTTGGGAACTAGCGCGAGATGGAACACTGAAGCTTTCTTT
TRBD1	TRBV6-6	TRBJ2-7	NA	CASSYSGTGVYEQYF	TGTGCCAGCAGTTACTCGGGGACAGGTGTATACGAGCAGTACTTC
TRBD1	TRBV4-3	TRBJ2-7	NA	CASSQDLGTGAREQYF	TGCGCCAGCAGCCAAGATCTGGGGACAGGGGCTCGTGAGCAGTACTTC
TRBD2	TRBV7-8	TRBJ2-3	once	CASTPTTGAGVSDTQYF	TGTGCCAGCACCCCTACCACAGGAGCGGGAGTTTCAGATACGCAGTATTTT
NA	TRBV29-1	TRBJ2-3	NA	CSVERTGTATDTQYF	TGCAGCGTGGAAAGAACCGGGACTGCGACAGATACGCAGTATTTT
NA	TRBV3-1/TRBV3-2	TRBJ1-2	NA	CASSQIGSGYYGYTF	TGTGCCAGCAGCCAGATAGGGTCGGGGTACTATGGCTACACCTTC
NA	TRBV2	TRBJ2-7	NA	CASRREATSTYEQYF	TGTGCCAGCAGACGCGAGGCGACTTCGACCTACGAGCAGTACTTC
NA	TRBV25-1	TRBJ1-1	NA	CASSEWGRNTEAFF	TGTGCCAGCAGTGAATGGGGCAGGAACACTGAAGCTTTCTTT
TRBD1	TRBV9	TRBJ1-6	few	CASSDGQGRSPLHF	TGTGCCAGCAGCGACGGACAGGGCCGTTCACCCCTCCACTTT
NA	TRBV7-8	TRBJ2-2	NA	CASSYTRVTGELFF	TGTGCCAGCAGCTACACCAGGGTCACCGGGGAGCTGTTTTTT
NA	TRBV11-2	TRBJ2-1	NA	CASSLVAYEQFF	TGTGCCAGCAGCTTAGTAGCTTATGAGCAGTTCTTC
TRBD1	TRBV6-1	TRBJ1-5	NA	CASRTGDVYQPQHF	TGTGCCAGCAGAACAGGGGACGTTTATCAGCCCCAGCATTTT
NA	TRBV5-1	TRBJ1-4	NA	CASSLSTGGFNEKLFF	TGCGCCAGCAGCTTATCCACCGGAGGGTTTAATGAAAAACTGTTTTTT
NA	TRBV3-1/TRBV3-2	TRBJ2-2	NA	CASSQQGRVTGELFF	TGTGCCAGCAGCCAACAGGGGAGGGTCACCGGGGAGCTGTTTTTT
TRBD1	TRBV15	TRBJ1-5	NA	CATTDRGGNQPQHF	TGTGCCACCACGGACAGGGGGGGCAATCAGCCCCAGCATTTT
NA	TRBV5-4	TRBJ2-7	NA	CASSFGGRAYEQYF	TGTGCCAGCAGCTTCGGCGGAAGAGCCTACGAGCAGTACTTC
TRBD2	TRBV7-2	TRBJ2-1	NA	CASSSLAGPYNEQFF	TGTGCCAGCAGCTCGTTAGCGGGGCCGTACAATGAGCAGTTCTTC
NA	TRBV6-5	TRBJ2-3	NA	CASSFGESTDTQYF	TGTGCCAGCAGTTTTGGGGAGAGCACAGATACGCAGTATTTT
NA	TRBV18	TRBJ1-3	NA	CASSPTPGHGNTIYF	TGTGCCAGCTCACCCACTCCAGGGCACGGAAACACCATATATTTT
NA	TRBV9	TRBJ2-3	NA	CASSVEQAVDTQYF	TGTGCCAGCAGCGTAGAACAGGCGGTAGATACGCAGTATTTT
TRBD1	TRBV15	TRBJ2-6	once	CATSSPPGQGISGANVLTF	TGTGCCACCAGCAGCCCACCGGGACAGGGGATCTCTGGGGCCAACGTCCTGACTTTC
TRBD1	TRBV7-8	TRBJ1-2	NA	CASSLVGTGDNYGYTF	TGTGCCAGCAGCTTAGTCGGGACAGGAGATAACTATGGCTACACCTTC
NA	TRBV2	TRBJ2-7	NA	CASRGSWEYEQYF	TGTGCCAGCAGGGGGAGTTGGGAGTACGAGCAGTACTTC
TRBD2	TRBV3-1/TRBV3-2	TRBJ2-7	NA	CASSQRGLAGEGEQYF	TGTGCCAGCAGCCAGAGGGGACTAGCGGGAGAAGGCGAGCAGTACTTC
TRBD1	TRBV5-1	TRBJ2-1	NA	CASSLGTGGEQFF	TGCGCCAGCAGCTTGGGTACAGGGGGAGAGCAGTTCTTC
NA	TRBV7-6	TRBJ2-1	few	CASSPRGSGHNEQFF	TGTGCCAGCAGCCCCCGGGGTAGCGGTCACAATGAGCAGTTCTTC
NA	TRBV6-2/TRBV6-3	TRBJ2-5	NA	CASSYSDSPTETQYF	TGTGCCAGCAGTTACTCGGACAGCCCTACGGAGACCCAGTACTTC
TRBD2	TRBV9	TRBJ2-7	NA	CASQSSGSNEQYF	TGTGCCAGCCAGTCTAGCGGGTCTAACGAGCAGTACTTC
TRBD2	TRBV19	TRBJ2-1	once	CASSIGQREAYNEQFF	TGTGCCAGTAGTATAGGGCAGCGGGAGGCCTACAATGAGCAGTTCTTC
NA	TRBV5-6	TRBJ1-2	NA	CASSSDSFNYGYTF	TGTGCCAGCAGCTCCGACAGTTTTAACTATGGCTACACCTTC
NA	TRBV21-1	TRBJ2-2	NA	CAGKTGATGELFF	TGTGCCGGGAAGACAGGGGCCACCGGGGAGCTGTTTTTT
TRBD2	TRBV11-2	TRBJ2-1	NA	CASSSSGRAGEQFF	TGTGCCAGCAGCTCTAGCGGGAGGGCAGGTGAGCAGTTCTTC
NA	TRBV5-6	TRBJ1-3	NA	CASSFSGNVRDTIYF	TGTGCCAGCAGCTTTTCCGGGAACGTTCGAGACACCATATATTTT
NA	TRBV7-9	TRBJ2-5	NA	CASSFSGSKETQYF	TGTGCCAGCAGCTTTAGCGGATCTAAAGAGACCCAGTACTTC
TRBD2	TRBV7-9	TRBJ2-2	NA	CASSSPGLAGGGTGELFF	TGTGCCAGCAGCTCGCCGGGACTAGCGGGAGGTGGCACCGGGGAGCTGTTTTTT
TRBD2	TRBV9	TRBJ2-3	once	CASSVFSSLGGSPTDTQYF	TGTGCCAGCAGCGTATTCTCCTCTCTCGGCGGGAGCCCCACAGATACGCAGTATTTT